One T cell receptor beta chain is described in this entry. TCRdb's copy holds only in-frame clones and misses some; the assay was immunoSEQ multiplex PCR. The sample has around 100,000 clones; roughly 84% are singletons. The sample is drawn from a study of blood T cell repertoires in COVID-19. V was shortened by 7 bases and J by 2 bases, with 10 bases between the two germline ends. Germline CDR1 is SNHLY and CDR2 is FYNNEI. The CDR3 loop spans 13 amino acids. This receptor was taken from a man aged 55 to 70 with acute or convalescent COVID-19. The sample consisted of peripheral blood. The chain has TRBV2 and TRBJ2-3; D might be TRBD2 (5 bases). The CDR3 is CASTNGITDTQYF. CDR3 DNA: TGTGCCAGCACTAACGGGATCACAGATACGCAGTATTTT.